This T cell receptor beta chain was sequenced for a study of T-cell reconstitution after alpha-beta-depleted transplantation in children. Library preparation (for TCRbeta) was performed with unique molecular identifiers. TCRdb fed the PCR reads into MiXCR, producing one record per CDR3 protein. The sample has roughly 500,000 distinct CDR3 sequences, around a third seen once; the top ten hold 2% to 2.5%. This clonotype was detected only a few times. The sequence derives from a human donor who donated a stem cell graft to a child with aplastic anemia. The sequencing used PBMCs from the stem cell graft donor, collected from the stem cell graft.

CDR3 amino acids: CSVAGTGSNEKLFF. CDR3 sequence (DNA): TGCAGCGTTGCCGGGACAGGGTCTAATGAAAAACTGTTTTTT. The rearrangement links TRBV29-1 to TRBJ1-4; 9 bases line up with TRBD1. With 4 bases clipped from V and 3 bases from J, the junction kept 3 bases outside the gene matches. The CDR3 extends over 14 amino acids. Germline V gene sequence: CDR1 SQVTM, CDR2 ANQGSEA.